This passage covers 7 T cell receptor beta chains from one sample sequenced in a study of T cell responses to AZD1222 COVID-19 vaccine. Using immunoSEQ multiplex PCR, the repertoire was profiled, and TCRdb retains in-frame clones only, with some absent. The sample holds 120,000 or so clones, 88% seen once. The sample here was peripheral blood, taken on day 0 of AZD1222 vaccination. The receptors derive from an adult in good health.

CDR3 region: CASSPRQGRTGELFF. CDR3 nucleotides: TGTGCCAGCAGCCCTCGACAGGGCCGGACCGGGGAGCTGTTTTTT. The rearrangement uses TRBV7-9 and TRBJ2-2; 7 bases are a match to TRBD1. Germline V gene data show CDR1 as SEHNR and CDR2 as FQNEAQ (reference sequence). V trimming: 5 bases; J trimming: 5 bases; junction bases outside the gene matches: 8. This CDR3 spans 15 amino acids.

This clone was found a few times. This chain connects TRBV10-3 to TRBJ2-3; 8 nucleotides align to TRBD2. Germline V gives CDR1 ENHRY, CDR2 SYGVKD. V lost 0 bases to trimming and J lost 0 bases; unmatched junction nucleotides: 2. This CDR3 contains 16 residues. For the CDR3, the DNA is TGTGCCATCAGTGAGTCGGGACTAGTTAGCACAGATACGCAGTATTTT. Translated: CAISESGLVSTDTQYF.

V is TRBV10-3 and J is TRBJ1-1, with D uncertain. The CDR3 has 11 residues. V was cut by 2 bases and J by 7 bases, with 5 bases left in between. In germline, CDR1 is ENHRY, CDR2 SYGVKD. The DNA of the CDR3 is TGTGCCATCAGTGAGGGGGTTGAAGCTTTCTTT. Protein product: CAISEGVEAFF.

The CDR3 sequence is CASRALAGGSYNEQFF. The CDR3 nucleotides read TGTGCCAGCCGGGCCCTAGCGGGGGGCTCCTACAATGAGCAGTTCTTC. This chain uses TRBV15 with TRBJ2-1; 11 bases fit TRBD2. V shed 10 bases, J shed 0 bases, and the junction held 8 bases outside the gene matches. Germline values: CDR1 LNHNV, CDR2 YYDKDF (reference sequence). This CDR3 contains 16 residues.

The gene calls are TRBV5-1 and TRBJ2-2; TRBD1 might be the D (6 bases). CDR1 and CDR2 from the germline V gene are SGHRS and YFSETQ. CDR3 length: 14 amino acids. Trimming took off 4 bases at V and 0 bases at J, with 7 bases between the two ends. The CDR3 region is CASSGDTNTGELFF. CDR3 sequence (DNA): TGCGCCAGCAGCGGGGACACGAACACCGGGGAGCTGTTTTTT.

Details on this clone: This specimen includes other DNA sequences encoding the same CDR3. The V call is TRBV7-9, the J call TRBJ1-1; weak D call: TRBD1 (5 bases). Germline V lookup: CDR1 SEHNR, CDR2 FQNEAQ (reference sequence). This CDR3 is 14 amino acids long. With 5 bases removed from V and 0 bases from J, the gap between germline ends came to 10 bases. The CDR3 DNA reads TGTGCCAGCAGCCCCGGGACGGTGAACACTGAAGCTTTCTTT. As protein: CASSPGTVNTEAFF.

CDR3 nucleotides: TGTGCCAGCAGCCTAGTACAGGGGGAAAAACTGTTTTTT. The encoded protein is CASSLVQGEKLFF. The chain uses TRBV27 and TRBJ1-4; TRBD1 aligns across 7 bases. The CDR3 is 13 residues long. With V trimmed by 6 bases and J by 8 bases, 6 bases remained unmatched. Germline lookup yields CDR1 MNHEY and CDR2 SMNVEV (reference sequence).